In this sample, the clone carrying this T cell receptor beta chain turned up a few times. No antigen is known for it. This entry belongs to a study of Ad26.COV2.S vaccination and SARS-CoV-2 variants. Sequencing was performed with immunoSEQ multiplex PCR; in TCRdb, only in-frame clones are kept and a portion is missing. The data hold approximately 97,000 clones, with around three quarters observed a single time. Overall study results and limits: Non-spike TCR breadth did not differ much between vaccine and placebo recipients.

The V gene lost 4 bases and the J gene lost 8 bases, with 15 bases spanning the gap. Germline V lookup: CDR1 SGHRS, CDR2 YFSETQ. The CDR3 loop spans 14 amino acids. The specimen comprised peripheral blood, sampled after recovery from COVID-19. The sequence derives from a human donor who had recovered from COVID-19. V and J are TRBV5-1 and TRBJ1-4; tentative D call: TRBD1 (5 bases). The CDR3 spells CASSPAGTHEKLFF. CDR3 nucleotides: TGCGCCAGCAGCCCAGCCGGGACCCACGAAAAACTGTTTTTT.